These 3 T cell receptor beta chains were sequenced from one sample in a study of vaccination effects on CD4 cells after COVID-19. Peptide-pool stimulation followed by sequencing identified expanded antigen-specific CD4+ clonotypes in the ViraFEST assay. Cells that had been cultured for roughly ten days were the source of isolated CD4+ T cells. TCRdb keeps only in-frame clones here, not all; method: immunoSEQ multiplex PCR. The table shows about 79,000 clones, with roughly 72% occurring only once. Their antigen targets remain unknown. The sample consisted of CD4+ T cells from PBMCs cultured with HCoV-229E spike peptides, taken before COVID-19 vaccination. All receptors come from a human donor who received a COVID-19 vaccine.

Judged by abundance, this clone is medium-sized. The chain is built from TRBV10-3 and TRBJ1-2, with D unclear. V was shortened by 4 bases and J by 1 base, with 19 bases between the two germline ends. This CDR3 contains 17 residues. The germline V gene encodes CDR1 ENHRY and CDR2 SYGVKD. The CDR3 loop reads CAISGPGSSILNYGYTF. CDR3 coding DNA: TGTGCCATCAGTGGGCCCGGGTCCTCGATACTTAACTATGGCTACACCTTC.

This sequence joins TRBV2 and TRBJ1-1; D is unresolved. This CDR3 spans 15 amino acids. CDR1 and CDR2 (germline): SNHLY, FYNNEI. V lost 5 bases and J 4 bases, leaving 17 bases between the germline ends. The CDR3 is CASSLRGAGSTEAFF. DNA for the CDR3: TGTGCCAGCAGTCTACGGGGAGCCGGGAGCACTGAAGCTTTCTTT.

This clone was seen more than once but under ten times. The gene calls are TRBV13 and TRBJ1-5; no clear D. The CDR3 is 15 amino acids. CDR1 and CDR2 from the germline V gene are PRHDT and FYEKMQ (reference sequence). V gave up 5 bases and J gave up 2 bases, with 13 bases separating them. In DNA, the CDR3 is TGTGCCAGCAGCCGCGGACGGGGTGGCAATCAGCCCCAGCATTTT. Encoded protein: CASSRGRGGNQPQHF.